Listed here are 3 T cell receptor beta chains from one sample, sequenced in a study of long-term antiretroviral therapy in people with HIV. Version v3.0 of the immunoSEQ assay was performed at survey level. Using immunoSEQ multiplex PCR, the repertoire was profiled, and TCRdb retains in-frame clones only, with some absent. Altogether around 11,000 clones are present, 81% being singletons, with the ten largest covering around a sixth. Sequences were derived from unsorted PBMCs, sampled 1.8 years after starting antiretroviral therapy. The source of these receptors is a man aged 40-49 years with HIV.

The chain joins TRBV7-2 to TRBJ1-5; D uncertain. V lost 1 base, J lost 0 bases, and 7 bases lay in between. Looked up from germline, CDR1 is SGHTA and CDR2 is FQGNSA. CDR3 size: 15 residues. CDR3 DNA sequence: TGTGCCAGCAGCTTAGAACCGTATAGCAATCAGCCCCAGCATTTT. Residues: CASSLEPYSNQPQHF.

The V call is TRBV10-3, the J call TRBJ1-1; D ambiguous. CDR1 and CDR2 (germline): ENHRY, SYGVKD. The CDR3 loop spans 12 amino acids. V was clipped by 6 bases and J by 6 bases, with 11 bases between them. CDR3 loop: CAISPGTAEAFF. In nucleotides, the CDR3 is TGTGCCATCAGCCCTGGTACGGCTGAAGCTTTCTTT.

This clone was detected a few times. This chain joins TRBV7-2 and TRBJ1-1; tentatively, D is TRBD1 (5 bases). The CDR3 has 13 residues. Germline V CDR1 and CDR2: SGHTA, FQGNSA. V was cut by 1 base and J by 7 bases, with 10 bases left in between. The CDR3 reads CASSLGPGREAFF. CDR3 nucleotide sequence: TGTGCCAGCAGCTTAGGTCCAGGGCGTGAAGCTTTCTTT.